This T cell receptor beta chain emerged from a study of regulatory T cells in long-lasting Graves disease (dated by TCRdb to the early 2020s). At the level of the whole study: Patients with newly diagnosed Graves' disease had been on antithyroid drugs for under 3 months. This study used TCR sequencing and RNA sequencing of peripheral blood to compare persistent Graves' disease patients against newly diagnosed Graves' disease patients. The study was registered as a clinical trial and conducted in China. A total of about 33 samples were covered by TCR sequencing, comprising approximately 13 persistent and roughly 20 newly diagnosed Graves' disease patients.

Regarding this clonotype: Its target antigen remains unknown. Base qualities are not provided; no much larger clone lies one nucleotide away.

Summary of the overall study and its limitations: Persistent patients shared more public clonotypes among themselves (fewer than 3,000) than newly diagnosed patients did (about 970). The authors acknowledged the small sample size as a limitation that may reduce accuracy. Because the primary lesion, thyroid tissue, could not be accessed, the study looked at peripheral blood alone. Persistent disease showed preferential use of TRBV28, TRBJ1-2 and TRBJ2-5, whereas newly diagnosed disease favored TRBV20-1 and TRBJ2-1. Persistent Graves' disease patients showed lower TCR Shannon entropy and fewer highly expanded clones than newly diagnosed patients, suggesting clonal expansion. Sequencing and analysis were restricted to the TCR beta chain.

Receptor amplification or capture employed multiplex PCR. The sample was run on an Illumina HiSeq 4000. To build TCR beta libraries, CDR3 regions were amplified by Arm-PCR using iRepertoire HTBI primers. Before sequencing, the PCR products underwent gel purification. The study's own analysis went as follows. A total of roughly 67 TRBV and 14 TRBJ segments were identified across samples and were used for gene usage analysis of CDR3 amino acid clonotypes. COPE and FqMerger were used to merge the filtered high-quality paired reads into contigs. BLAST was used to align contigs to the IMGT TRBV, TRBD and TRBJ reference genes, and CDR3 was defined following IMGT. Highly expanded clones were defined as clonotypes with a frequency above 0.1%. Repertoire diversity was measured by Shannon entropy, and V-J evenness by the Gini coefficient. A clonotype was considered public if more than one individual shared it. TCRdb handled the public reads itself, with Q25 trimming in fastp and clone calling in MiXCR, and kept productive beta chains. Rows are unified per CDR3 protein, each entry keeping the most common DNA and genes. The V and J calls here are based on TCRdb, not the publication. Present in this sample are roughly 500,000 distinct CDR3 sequences, roughly 14% of which were seen just once. The biggest ten clones account for 8% to 10% of the sample.

Counted from cysteine to phenylalanine, this CDR3 has 16 amino acids. Kept here is only the CDR3 DNA, which spans 48 bases and is read in frame from base 1. V was cut back by 0 bases and J by 0 bases, leaving a gap of 12 bases between them. In the germline V gene (reference sequence), CDR1 corresponds to LGHDT and CDR2 to YNNKEL. In the paper's terms, the time point label means: newly diagnosed GD, antithyroid drugs for less than 3 months. For both TCR sequencing and RNA sequencing, RNA was extracted from PBMCs in TRIzol. The diagnosis of Graves' disease followed American Thyroid Association guidelines. The patients came from an endocrinology department in Xi'an, China. Each patient gave approximately 9 milliliters of peripheral blood, collected in an EDTA anticoagulant tube. PBMCs were isolated by Ficoll Paque Plus density gradient separation without further T cell sorting. An Agilent 2100 Bioanalyzer and agarose gel were used to check RNA quality, while a NanoDrop 2000 measured RNA concentration.

This sample also belongs to another study, concerning T cells in Graves' hyperthyroidism and ophthalmopathy. In that second paper, the authors write: Stable Graves' hyperthyroidism was defined as no progression to ophthalmopathy during 18 months of follow-up. Hyperthyroidism patients were newly diagnosed, with disease duration under 2 months, and aged 18 to 65 years. Exclusion was applied to patients with uncontrolled infections, other autoimmune diseases, pregnancy or lactation. Diagnoses relied on clinical symptoms, serum thyroxine and TRAb, thyroid ultrasound and orbital computed tomography. A first-round RT-PCR of the TCR CDR3 used the HTBI primer set with the Qiagen OneStep RT-PCR kit. Blood samples also contained most of the expanded thyroid clonotypes (frequency above 0.001), which suggests that blood repertoires may reflect thyroid immune responses. In cross-validation, a model built on a 13 V-J signature told ophthalmopathy apart from stable hyperthyroidism with roughly 87% sensitivity and approximately 81% specificity, and in testing the same model reached 80%/75%. During validation, the model predicted progression to ophthalmopathy a median of roughly six months ahead of onset, with more than 55% sensitivity and around 73% specificity. A discovery cohort of roughly 96 patients, 43 with Graves' ophthalmopathy and under 60 with stable Graves' hyperthyroidism, was used to find distinguishing TCR V-J signatures. Prospective prediction of ophthalmopathy was tested in an independent validation cohort consisting of roughly 19 hyperthyroidism patients and some 17 patients who later progressed to ophthalmopathy. The approximately 100 discovery patients were divided at random into training and test sets in a 7:3 ratio. In addition, the study compared T-cell repertoires in thyroid tissue and in blood from over 5 Graves' hyperthyroidism patients. After sampling, hyperthyroidism patients received methimazole starting at 30 mg daily, and ophthalmopathy patients received high-dose intravenous methylprednisolone. Libraries were constructed in a second round of multiplex PCR, after which size selection and purification were performed. The libraries were sequenced on an Illumina HiSeq2000 using paired-end 100 bp reads. SOAPnuke was used to process the raw data, removing reads that contained adapters or uncalled bases, had a mean Phred below 15, or lacked an exact match to the constant primer or identifier. COPE v1.2.5 was used to merge high-quality paired reads, and clonotypes were defined as unique nucleotide sequences. MiTCR v1.1 was used to align clonotypes to the IMGT TRBV, TRBD and TRBJ reference segments. The analysis included only V-J combinations with a frequency above 0.0001, which together covered 99% to 99.2% of the repertoires. The TCS score was defined as the ratio of F50 (clonal expansion) to E x V (chaos), calculated using BLOSUM62-based TCRdist between CDR3 peptides within each V-J. Welch's t-statistics and random forest reduced 450 to 600 V-J features to 13, which were used in a naive Bayes classifier (R e1071). No statistical method was used to set the sample size in advance, and investigators knew the group allocation. The paper describes TCR Vbeta CDR3 sequencing of 130 to 150 peripheral blood samples, made up of 43 ophthalmopathy patients, 70 to 75 hyperthyroidism patients and roughly 17 progressor patients.

The TCR sequence derives from a man aged 25-45 years with Graves disease. Donor details come from another sample of the same person, matched by shared clones. In this chain, TRBV3-1 is recombined with TRBJ2-7, with the D gene call left open. The sample in question was peripheral blood mononuclear cells (PBMCs), obtained at new diagnosis, from a patient treated with antithyroid drugs. The base sequence is TGTGCCAGCAGCCAAGATTCTGAAAAAAGCTCCTACGAGCAGTACTTC. It translates to CASSQDSEKSSYEQYF.